Shown below are 7 T cell receptor beta chains from a single sample sequenced in a study of T cell repertoires in cytomegalovirus infection (dated by TCRdb to the late 2010s). For sequencing, an Illumina HiSeq 1500 was employed. The public sequencing data were trimmed at Q25 with fastp and processed into clonotypes with MiXCR by TCRdb, which kept only in-frame beta chains. Each record represents a unique CDR3 protein, reported with the most common genes and DNA among its rows. The sample profile shows 310,000 or so distinct CDR3 sequences; around a sixth of them were found once. Around 12% of the sample goes to the ten largest clones. The material sequenced was PBMCs. The source of these receptors is a human donor in good health (CMV status not recorded). Some clones in this sample may be carry-over from other donors' samples.

The chain is built from TRBV9 and TRBJ2-7, with 8 bases identical to TRBD2. V shed 3 bases and J 2 bases; nucleotides not matched to a gene: 4. This CDR3 has 14 residues. In germline, CDR1 is SGDLS, CDR2 YYNGEE. In DNA form, the CDR3 reads TGTGCCAGCAGCGAGGGACTAGTAACCTACGAGCAGTACTTC. This codes for CASSEGLVTYEQYF.

This clonotype was counted ten times or more. This sequence joins TRBV7-9 and TRBJ2-1; 10 positions match TRBD1. Trimming cost V 5 bases and J 5 bases; bases outside gene matches: 6. The CDR3 covers 15 residues. The germline V gene encodes CDR1 SEHNR and CDR2 FQNEAQ (reference sequence). The CDR3 DNA follows: TGTGCCAGCAGCGCCGACAGGGGGCGCGACAATGAGCAGTTCTTC. Protein product: CASSADRGRDNEQFF.

This clonotype was seen many times. The chain uses TRBV7-2 and TRBJ1-1, with TRBD1 matching over 7 bases. Germline V CDR1 and CDR2: SGHTA, FQGNSA. The CDR3 is made up of 13 amino acids. V lost 5 bases to trimming and J lost 4 bases; unmatched junction nucleotides: 4. The CDR3 reads CASSPTGSTEAFF. Here the CDR3 DNA reads TGTGCCAGCAGCCCGACAGGGTCCACTGAAGCTTTCTTT.

This clonotype was detected ten times or more. This chain links TRBV7-2 with TRBJ2-3, with D tentatively TRBD1 (6 bases). Germline assignment: CDR1 SGHTA and CDR2 FQGNSA. CDR3 size: 14 residues. V lost 2 bases and J lost 1, with 7 bases in between. CDR3 DNA: TGTGCCAGCAGCTTATCAGGGGGCACAGATACGCAGTATTTT. Translating gives CASSLSGGTDTQYF.

This clonotype was counted at least ten times. The V call is TRBV7-8, the J call TRBJ2-7; D is ambiguous. Trimming removed 5 bases from V and 3 bases from J, with 8 bases in between. The CDR3 covers 12 residues. CDR1 is SGHVS, CDR2 FQNEAQ, per germline. For the CDR3, the DNA is TGTGCCAGCAGCCAGGACCACTACGAGCAGTACTTC. Its translation: CASSQDHYEQYF.

Comment on this clonotype: A much larger clone lies one base from this, so it may be a read error. The chain couples TRBV7-2 to TRBJ1-1; D unclear. The germline gives CDR1 SGHTA, CDR2 FQGNSA. The CDR3 is made up of 13 amino acids. The CDR3 DNA follows: TGTGCCAGCAGCGCACAAGTTAACACTGAAGCTTACTTT. Encoded protein: CASSAQVNTEAYF.

The V gene is TRBV6-1, the J gene TRBJ1-4, with D maybe TRBD1 (6 bases). V was trimmed by 2 bases and J by 8 bases, leaving 18 bases between them. The CDR3 length is 16 residues. Germline CDR1 reads MNHNS; CDR2 reads SASEGT. CDR3 region: CASSETQGSFREKLFF. Written as DNA, the CDR3 is TGTGCCAGCAGTGAAACACAGGGTTCTTTTCGGGAAAAACTGTTTTTT.